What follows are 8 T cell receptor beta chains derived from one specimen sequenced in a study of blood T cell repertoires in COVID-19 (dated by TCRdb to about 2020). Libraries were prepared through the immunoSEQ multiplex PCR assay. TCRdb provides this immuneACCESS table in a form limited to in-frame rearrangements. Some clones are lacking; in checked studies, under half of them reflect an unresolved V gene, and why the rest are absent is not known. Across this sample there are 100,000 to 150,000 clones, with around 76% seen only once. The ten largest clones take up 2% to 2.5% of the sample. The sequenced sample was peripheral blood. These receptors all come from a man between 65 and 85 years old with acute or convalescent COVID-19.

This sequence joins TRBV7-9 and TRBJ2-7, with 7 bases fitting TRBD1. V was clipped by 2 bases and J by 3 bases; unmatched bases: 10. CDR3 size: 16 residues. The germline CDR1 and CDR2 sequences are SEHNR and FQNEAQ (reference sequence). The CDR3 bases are TGTGCCAGCAGCTTATTTTCAGGGGGAAGCGACTACGAGCAGTACTTC. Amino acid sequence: CASSLFSGGSDYEQYF.

CDR3 region: CAWREQGSGELFF. CDR3 DNA: TGTGCCTGGAGAGAGCAGGGGTCCGGGGAGCTGTTTTTT. This chain connects TRBV30 to TRBJ2-2, with a possible D match to TRBD1 (6 bases). The CDR3 consists of 13 residues. V was pared by 3 bases and J by 6 bases, with 11 bases between. Per the germline V gene, CDR1 is GTSNPN and CDR2 is SVGIG (reference sequence).

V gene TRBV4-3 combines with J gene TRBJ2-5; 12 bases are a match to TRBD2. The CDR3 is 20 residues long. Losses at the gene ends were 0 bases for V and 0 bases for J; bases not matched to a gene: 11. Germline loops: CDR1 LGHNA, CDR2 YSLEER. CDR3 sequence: CASSQEGGGLAGQYQETQYF. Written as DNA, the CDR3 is TGCGCCAGCAGCCAAGAAGGAGGGGGACTAGCGGGCCAGTACCAAGAGACCCAGTACTTC.

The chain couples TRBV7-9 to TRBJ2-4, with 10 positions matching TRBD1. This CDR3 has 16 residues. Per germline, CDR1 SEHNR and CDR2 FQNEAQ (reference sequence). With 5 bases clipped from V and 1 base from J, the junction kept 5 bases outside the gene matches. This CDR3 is CASSDRQGAAKNIQYF. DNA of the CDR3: TGTGCCAGCAGCGATAGACAGGGGGCGGCCAAAAACATTCAGTACTTC. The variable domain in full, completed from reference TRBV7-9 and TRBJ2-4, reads DTGVSQNPRHKITKRGQNVTFRCDPISEHNRLYWYRQTLGQGPEFLTYFQNEAQLEKSRLLSDRFSAERPKGSFSTLEIQRTEQGDSAMYLCASSDRQGAAKNIQYFGAGTRLSVL.

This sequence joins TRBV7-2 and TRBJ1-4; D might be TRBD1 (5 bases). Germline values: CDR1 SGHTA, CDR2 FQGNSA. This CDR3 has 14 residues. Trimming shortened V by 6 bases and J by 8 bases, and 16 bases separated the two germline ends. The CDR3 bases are TGTGCCAGCAGTCGGGGGGGGATCTTAGAAAAACTGTTTTTT. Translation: CASSRGGILEKLFF. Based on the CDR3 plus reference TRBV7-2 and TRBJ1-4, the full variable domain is GAGVSQSPSNKVTEKGKDVELRCDPISGHTALYWYRQSLGQGLEFLIYFQGNSAPDKSGLPSDRFSAERTGGSVSTLTIQRTQQEDSAVYLCASSRGGILEKLFFGSGTQLSVL.

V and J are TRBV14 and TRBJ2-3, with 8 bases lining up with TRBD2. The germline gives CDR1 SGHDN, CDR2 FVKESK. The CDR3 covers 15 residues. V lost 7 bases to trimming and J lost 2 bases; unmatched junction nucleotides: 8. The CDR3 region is CASTRSGGPTDTQYF. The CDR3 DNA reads TGTGCCAGCACCCGCAGCGGGGGACCCACAGATACGCAGTATTTT.

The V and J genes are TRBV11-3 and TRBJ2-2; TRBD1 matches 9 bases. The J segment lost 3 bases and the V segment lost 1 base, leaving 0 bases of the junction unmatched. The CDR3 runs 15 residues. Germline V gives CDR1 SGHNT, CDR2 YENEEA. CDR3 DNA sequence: TGTGCCAGCAGCTTAGGGACAGGGGACACCGGGGAGCTGTTTTTT. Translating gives CASSLGTGDTGELFF. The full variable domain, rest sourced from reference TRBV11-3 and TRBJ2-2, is EAGVVQSPRYKIIEKKQPVAFWCNPISGHNTLYWYLQNLGQGPELLIRYENEEAVDDSQLPKDRFSAERLKGVDSTLKIQPAELGDSAVYLCASSLGTGDTGELFFGEGSRLTVL.

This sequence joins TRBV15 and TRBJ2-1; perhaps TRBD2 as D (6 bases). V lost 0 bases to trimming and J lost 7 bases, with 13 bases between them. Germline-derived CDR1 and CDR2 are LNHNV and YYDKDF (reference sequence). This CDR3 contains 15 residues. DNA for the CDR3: TGTGCCACCAGCAGAGAAGGCCTAGCGTCGAATGAGCAGTTCTTC. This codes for CATSREGLASNEQFF.